Following are 8 T cell receptor beta chains from one sample sequenced in a study of blood T cell repertoires in COVID-19. Measured with immunoSEQ multiplex PCR; TCRdb has only the in-frame clones, and not every one. The table records about 210,000 clones, 87% of them present only once. The sequenced sample was PBMCs or T cells enriched from blood (not recorded which). The receptors were gathered from a man in his late teens or twenties with acute COVID-19.

CDR3 sequence (DNA): TGTGCCAGCAGCCTGATGGGACTAGCGGGGCCGGATACGCAGTATTTT. It encodes CASSLMGLAGPDTQYF. The rearrangement links TRBV3-1 (or the pseudogene TRBV3-2) to TRBJ2-3; 13 bases agree with TRBD2. CDR1 and CDR2 from the germline V gene are LGHDT and YNNKEL (reference sequence). V trimming: 4 bases; J trimming: 6 bases; junction bases outside the gene matches: 7. This CDR3 contains 16 residues.

This rearrangement joins TRBV19 to TRBJ1-2; TRBD1 might be the D (5 bases). V dropped 5 bases and J dropped 0 bases, with 13 bases sitting between them. The V gene's germline CDR1 is LNHDA and CDR2 SQIVND (reference sequence). CDR3 length equals 15 residues. The CDR3 DNA reads as TGTGCCAGTAGTGCAGAGACAGCTACTAACTATGGCTACACCTTC. It translates to CASSAETATNYGYTF. Full variable domain (missing parts from reference TRBV19 and TRBJ1-2): DGGITQSPKYLFRKEGQNVTLSCEQNLNHDAMYWYRQDPGQGLRLIYYSQIVNDFQKGDIAEGYSVSREKKESFPLTVTSAQKNPTAFYLCASSAETATNYGYTFGSGTRLTVV.

The chain joins TRBV5-1 to TRBJ2-7, with D perhaps TRBD2 (6 bases). V lost 6 bases, J lost 1 base, and 11 bases lay in between. The CDR3 runs 13 residues. Germline CDR1 SGHRS, CDR2 YFSETQ. CDR3 DNA: TGCGCCAGCAACGGGGACTCGTCCTACGAGCAGTACTTC. This codes for CASNGDSSYEQYF.

The gene calls are TRBV4-3 and TRBJ1-1, with a weak D call TRBD1 (5 bases). This CDR3 spans 17 amino acids. CDR1 LGHNA and CDR2 YSLEER come from the germline V gene. The V end was cut by 0 bases, the J end by 7 bases, with 21 bases between. The CDR3 sequence: CASSQEADTQWVGEAFF. CDR3 nucleotides: TGCGCCAGCAGCCAAGAGGCGGACACCCAATGGGTTGGTGAAGCTTTCTTT.

The CDR3 nucleotides are TGTGCCAGCAGTTACTCCCACGGGAGCCTCACTGAAGCTTTCTTT. Translated, it gives CASSYSHGSLTEAFF. The chain links TRBV6-5 to TRBJ1-1; D gene ambiguous. CDR3 size: 15 residues. The germline V gene has CDR1 MNHEY and CDR2 SVGAGI. V was pared by 0 bases and J by 4 bases, with 12 bases between.

The chain links TRBV20-1 to TRBJ2-7; D gene unclear. Looked up from germline, CDR1 is DFQATT and CDR2 is SNEGSKA (reference sequence). The CDR3 sequence is 11 residues long. Trimming removed 3 bases at V and 7 bases at J, with 10 bases between. The chain's CDR3 is CSARVVREQYF. DNA for the CDR3: TGCAGTGCTAGGGTGGTGCGAGAGCAGTACTTC.

The V gene is TRBV7-8, the J gene TRBJ1-4; 9 nucleotides line up with TRBD1. Germline CDR1 SGHVS, CDR2 FQNEAQ. V lost 0 bases and J lost 1; bases outside the gene matches: 15. The CDR3 has 21 residues. The CDR3 sequence: CASSLAPPGTGRVRTNEKLFF. CDR3 sequence (DNA): TGTGCCAGCAGCTTAGCCCCACCCGGGACAGGGAGGGTTCGAACTAATGAAAAACTGTTTTTT.

The genes are TRBV12-5 and TRBJ2-2, with 7 nucleotides matching TRBD1. The CDR3 is 13 residues long. The ends lost 3 bases at V and 7 bases at J; junction bases unmatched: 2. Germline V gene sequence: CDR1 LGHNT, CDR2 FRNRAP. In nucleotides, the CDR3 is TGTGCTAGTGGTTTACAGGGGAACGGGGAGCTGTTTTTT. This gives the protein CASGLQGNGELFF.